Listed here are 21 T cell receptor beta chains from one sample, sequenced in a study of shared clonotypes between healthy human individuals. Clones were read by immunoSEQ multiplex PCR, and TCRdb kept only the in-frame ones, dropping some. The repertoire holds under 850,000 clones, with around 77% as singletons. Input material: memory CD4+ T cells sorted from blood. Sample subset: CD45RA-negative fraction. The receptors stem from a woman under 40 in good health.

The chain employs TRBV4-1 and TRBJ1-4; tentatively, D is TRBD1 (5 bases). V gave up 0 bases and J gave up 8 bases, with 31 bases separating them. Germline CDR1 is MGHRA and CDR2 is YSYEKL. CDR3 length: 21 amino acids. This chain's CDR3 is CASSQEGQGVVPFVHLEKLFF. The CDR3 DNA follows: TGCGCCAGCAGCCAAGAGGGGCAGGGAGTGGTCCCCTTTGTACACCTCGAAAAACTGTTTTTT.

The chain joins TRBV13 to TRBJ1-1; 9 positions match TRBD1. V was pared by 6 bases and J by 0 bases, with 5 bases of the junction left unmatched. The germline gives CDR1 PRHDT, CDR2 FYEKMQ (reference sequence). This CDR3 contains 15 residues. The CDR3 is CASRRQGVLNTEAFF. The DNA for the CDR3 is TGTGCCAGCAGGCGACAGGGGGTCTTGAACACTGAAGCTTTCTTT.

This chain uses TRBV30 with TRBJ1-4; D may be TRBD1 (5 bases). Germline V gene sequence: CDR1 GTSNPN, CDR2 SVGIG (reference sequence). V lost 1 base, J lost 6 bases, and 21 bases lay in between. The CDR3 runs 17 residues. The CDR3 region is CAWSAGYPGVVDEKLFF. The CDR3 coding sequence is TGTGCCTGGAGTGCCGGGTATCCGGGGGTAGTCGATGAAAAACTGTTTTTT.

J is TRBJ1-5 and V is TRBV18, with D maybe TRBD1 (5 bases). This CDR3 spans 17 amino acids. V lost 4 bases and J 2 bases, leaving 18 bases between the germline ends. CDR1 is KGHSH and CDR2 is LQKENI in the germline V gene. In nucleotides, the CDR3 is TGTGCCAGCTCACGATACCGGGACCGGGGGGGCAATCAGCCCCAGCATTTT. It translates to CASSRYRDRGGNQPQHF.

Notes on this clone: The sample carries other DNA sequences with the same CDR3. The CDR3 nucleotides are TGTGCCAGCAGCTTAGTTGGGACTGCACAAGAGACCCAGTACTTC. Its translation is CASSLVGTAQETQYF. The rearrangement joins TRBV7-2 to TRBJ2-5; possible D gene TRBD2, 6 bases. The CDR3 loop spans 15 amino acids. CDR1 and CDR2 (germline): SGHTA, FQGNSA. Trimming took 1 base from V and 2 from J, leaving 11 bases between them.

This clone was seen only once. The V call is TRBV25-1, the J call TRBJ2-3; 10 bases map to TRBD2. The germline CDR1 and CDR2 sequences are MGHDK and SYGVNS. Losses at the gene ends were 3 bases for V and 1 base for J; bases not matched to a gene: 4. The CDR3 extends over 16 amino acids. Here the CDR3 reads CASSDPGLAGTDTQYF. DNA of the CDR3: TGTGCCAGCAGTGACCCAGGACTAGCGGGCACAGATACGCAGTATTTT.

The CDR3 nucleotides are TGTGCCAGCAGATATACACAGGGGGCCGGCTATGGCTACACCTTC. Protein: CASRYTQGAGYGYTF. The chain employs TRBV6-5 and TRBJ1-2; 9 bases line up with TRBD1. The CDR3 runs to 15 residues. Trimming cost V 6 bases and J 4 bases; bases outside gene matches: 9. Germline CDR1 reads MNHEY; CDR2 reads SVGAGI.

The chain links TRBV5-1 to TRBJ2-1; 9 bases are a match to TRBD2. The CDR3 is 16 amino acids. The germline CDR1 and CDR2 sequences are SGHRS and YFSETQ. V trimming: 5 bases; J trimming: 7 bases; junction bases outside the gene matches: 13. CDR3 region: CASSKWRAGGQNEQFF. The CDR3 DNA sequence: TGCGCCAGCAGTAAATGGCGAGCGGGAGGCCAGAATGAGCAGTTCTTC.

A remark on this clone: The sample holds other DNA sequences that translate to the same CDR3. The rearrangement uses TRBV30 and TRBJ1-5; the D is unclear. Germline V gene data show CDR1 as GTSNPN and CDR2 as SVGIG (reference sequence). The CDR3 runs to 13 residues. Trimming shortened V by 5 bases and J by 1 base, and 9 bases separated the two germline ends. CDR3 region: CAWAGGSNQPQHF. The DNA for the CDR3 is TGTGCCTGGGCGGGCGGGAGCAATCAGCCCCAGCATTTT. Variable domain in full (rest from reference TRBV30 and TRBJ1-5): SQTIHQWPATLVQPVGSPLSLECTVEGTSNPNLYWYRQAAGRGLQLLFYSVGIGQISSEVPQNLSASRPQDRQFILSSKKLLLSDSGFYLCAWAGGSNQPQHFGDGTRLSIL.

This clone was counted a few times. DNA of the CDR3: TGTGCCATCAGCGGTCAAATTAGCTACGAGCAGTACTTC. It translates to CAISGQISYEQYF. The chain employs TRBV10-3 and TRBJ2-7, with D hard to call. This CDR3 has 13 residues. Germline loops: CDR1 ENHRY, CDR2 SYGVKD. The V end was cut by 6 bases, the J end by 3 bases, with 12 bases between.

The chain has TRBV10-3 and TRBJ1-2; tentatively, D is TRBD1 (5 bases). The ends were cut back, 8 bases at V and 0 bases at J, with 13 bases in the middle. The germline CDR1 and CDR2 sequences are ENHRY and SYGVKD. The CDR3 covers 14 residues. The CDR3 is CAIVPDTSNYGYTF. CDR3 nucleotides: TGTGCCATCGTCCCGGACACCTCTAACTATGGCTACACCTTC.

On this clone: Other DNA sequences within the sample encode an identical CDR3. The genes are TRBV20-1 and TRBJ1-2, with no clear D. Germline CDR1 is DFQATT and CDR2 is SNEGSKA (reference sequence). The CDR3 has 11 amino acids. The ends were cut back, 0 bases at V and 3 bases at J, with 2 bases in the middle. The CDR3 bases are TGCAGTGCTAGAGATTACTATGGCTACACCTTC. This translates into CSARDYYGYTF.

The rearrangement joins TRBV27 to TRBJ1-1; D is undetermined. The CDR3 runs 13 residues. Germline assignment: CDR1 MNHEY and CDR2 SMNVEV (reference sequence). V was clipped by 11 bases and J by 5 bases, with 18 bases between them. The CDR3 nucleotides read TGTGCCGTTTGGTCCAGGTCGGGGACTGAAGCTTTCTTT. Its translation is CAVWSRSGTEAFF.

About this clone itself: Other DNA sequences in the sample encode the same CDR3. The V call is TRBV5-1, the J call TRBJ2-5; D unclear. The CDR3 loop spans 11 amino acids. V was cut by 0 bases and J by 5 bases, with 2 bases left in between. Germline values: CDR1 SGHRS, CDR2 YFSETQ. The CDR3 nucleotides read TGCGCCAGCAGCTTGGCGGAGACCCAGTACTTC. Translation gives CASSLAETQYF.

The V and J genes are TRBV18 and TRBJ2-7; 9 nucleotides align to TRBD2. The CDR3 extends over 15 amino acids. Trimming took 2 bases from V and 2 from J; bases not matched to a gene: 4. Germline CDR1 and CDR2: KGHSH and LQKENI. This CDR3 is CASSPGTSLAYEQYF. The CDR3 DNA sequence: TGTGCCAGCTCACCAGGGACTAGCTTAGCCTACGAGCAGTACTTC.

The rearrangement joins TRBV27 to TRBJ2-1; 9 positions match TRBD2. Germline assignment: CDR1 MNHEY and CDR2 SMNVEV (reference sequence). The CDR3 extends over 16 amino acids. V was pared by 6 bases and J by 8 bases, with 14 bases of the junction left unmatched. In DNA form, the CDR3 reads TGTGCCAGCAGAAAGGGCGGTAGCGGGAGAAGAGATGAGCAGTTCTTC. Amino acid sequence: CASRKGGSGRRDEQFF.

V and J are TRBV11-2 and TRBJ1-2; D possibly corresponds to TRBD1 (6 bases). Trimming pared 4 bases from V and 4 bases from J, leaving 10 bases between. CDR1 and CDR2 (germline): SGHAT, FQNNGV. There are 13 residues in the CDR3. The CDR3 DNA reads as TGTGCCAGCAGCTCGCTAGGGGGCTATGGCTACACCTTC. It encodes CASSSLGGYGYTF.

This chain connects TRBV28 to TRBJ2-3; a possible D gene is TRBD2 (6 bases). Germline V lookup: CDR1 MDHEN, CDR2 SYDVKM. The CDR3 has 13 residues. The V and J ends lost 6 bases and 5 bases respectively, with 12 bases between them. The CDR3 DNA is TGTGCCAGCAGCCGGGAGATCGAAGATACGCAGTATTTT. Protein sequence: CASSREIEDTQYF.

The chain joins TRBV4-1 to TRBJ1-5; no clear D gene. This CDR3 contains 14 residues. Trimming removed 0 bases from V and 4 bases from J, with 7 bases in between. Germline V gene sequence: CDR1 MGHRA, CDR2 YSYEKL. CDR3 in amino acids: CASSQDHGNQPQHF. The CDR3 DNA reads TGCGCCAGCAGCCAAGACCACGGGAATCAGCCCCAGCATTTT.

The chain combines TRBV19 with TRBJ2-5, with TRBD1 matching 9 bases. The CDR3 is made up of 16 amino acids. Germline assignment: CDR1 LNHDA and CDR2 SQIVND (reference sequence). The J segment lost 5 bases and the V segment lost 5 bases, leaving 12 bases of the junction unmatched. CDR3 in DNA: TGTGCCAGTAGTCCATACACAGGGGGCGTGCGGGAGACCCAGTACTTC. It codes for CASSPYTGGVRETQYF.

Regarding this clone: The sample carries other DNA sequences with the same CDR3. The rearrangement uses TRBV28 and TRBJ2-7; 11 bases match TRBD1. The CDR3 covers 15 residues. From germline, CDR1 is MDHEN and CDR2 SYDVKM. Trimming cost V 4 bases and J 2 bases; bases outside gene matches: 4. CDR3 DNA: TGTGCCAGCAGTTCTCCGGGACAGGGGGCCTACGAGCAGTACTTC. This gives the protein CASSSPGQGAYEQYF.